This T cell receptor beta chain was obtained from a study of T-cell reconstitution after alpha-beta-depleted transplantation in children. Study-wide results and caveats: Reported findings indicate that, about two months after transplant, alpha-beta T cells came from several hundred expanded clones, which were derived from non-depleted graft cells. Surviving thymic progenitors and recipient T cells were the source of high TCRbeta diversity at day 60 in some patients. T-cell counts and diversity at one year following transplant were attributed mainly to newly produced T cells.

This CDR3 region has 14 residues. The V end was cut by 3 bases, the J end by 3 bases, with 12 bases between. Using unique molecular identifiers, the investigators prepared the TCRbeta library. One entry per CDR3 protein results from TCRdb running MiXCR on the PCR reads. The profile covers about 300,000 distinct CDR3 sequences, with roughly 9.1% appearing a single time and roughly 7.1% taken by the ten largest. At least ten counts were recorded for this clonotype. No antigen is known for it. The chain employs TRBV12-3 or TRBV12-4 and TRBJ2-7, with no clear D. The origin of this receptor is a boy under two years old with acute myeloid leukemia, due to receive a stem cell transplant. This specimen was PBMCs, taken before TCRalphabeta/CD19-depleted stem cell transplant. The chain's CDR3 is CASSFNLPIYEQYF. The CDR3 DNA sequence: TGTGCCAGCAGTTTTAACTTACCGATCTACGAGCAGTACTTC.